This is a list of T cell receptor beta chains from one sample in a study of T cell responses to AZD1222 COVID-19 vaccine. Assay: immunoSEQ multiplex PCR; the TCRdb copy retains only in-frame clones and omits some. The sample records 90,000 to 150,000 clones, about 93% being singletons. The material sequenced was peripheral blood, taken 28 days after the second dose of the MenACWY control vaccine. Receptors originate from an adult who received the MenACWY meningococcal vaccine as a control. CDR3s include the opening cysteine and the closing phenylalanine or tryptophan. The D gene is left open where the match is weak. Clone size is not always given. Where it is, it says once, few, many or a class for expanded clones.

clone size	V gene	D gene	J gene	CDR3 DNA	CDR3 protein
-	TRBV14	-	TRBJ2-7	TGTGCCAGCAGCCAAGACCCGAGACGGCCCTCCTACGAGCAGTACTTC	CASSQDPRRPSYEQYF
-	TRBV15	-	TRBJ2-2	TGTGCCACCAGCAGAGATGCGATAGAGCTGTTTTTT	CATSRDAIELFF
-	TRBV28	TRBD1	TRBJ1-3	TGTGCCAGCAGTTCGACAGGGATACTCCACTCTGGAAACACCATATATTTT	CASSSTGILHSGNTIYF
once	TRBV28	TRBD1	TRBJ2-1	TGTGCCAGCAGACGGACAGGCGTGAATGAGCAGTTCTTC	CASRRTGVNEQFF
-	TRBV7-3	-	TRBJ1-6	TGTGCCAGCAGCTTAGCGGGGGGTTATAATTCACCCCTCCACTTT	CASSLAGGYNSPLHF
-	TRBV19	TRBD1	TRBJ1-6	TGTGCCAGTAGAATACAGGGGGCGGCTTCACCCCTCCACTTT	CASRIQGAASPLHF
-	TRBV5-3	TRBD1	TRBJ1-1	TGTGCCAGAAGCGTGGGACAGGTCGGAGGGGAAAACACTGAAGCTTTCTTT	CARSVGQVGGENTEAFF
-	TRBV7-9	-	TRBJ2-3	TGTGCCAGCAGCTTTGGGGTAGGCCCTTCGGATACGCAGTATTTT	CASSFGVGPSDTQYF
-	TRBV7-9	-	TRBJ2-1	TGTGCCAGCACCCCAGGAGGGGCGAACTACAATGAGCAGTTCTTC	CASTPGGANYNEQFF
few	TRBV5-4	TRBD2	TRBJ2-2	TGTGCCAGCAGCTCGAAGCGGGAGCACACCGGGGAGCTGTTTTTT	CASSSKREHTGELFF
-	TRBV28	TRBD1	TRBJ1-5	TGTGCCAGCAGTCGCCTCTATGGACGACAGGGTAAGAGCAATCAGCCCCAGCATTTT	CASSRLYGRQGKSNQPQHF
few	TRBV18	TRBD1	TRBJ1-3	TGTGCCAGCTCACCACTCGGGACAGACTCTGGAAACACCATATATTTT	CASSPLGTDSGNTIYF
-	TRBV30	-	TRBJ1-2	TGTGCCTGGAGTGATACGGACCGGGGCTACACCTTC	CAWSDTDRGYTF
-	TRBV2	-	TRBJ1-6	TGTGCCAGCAGGCGGATGAATTCACCCCTCCACTTT	CASRRMNSPLHF
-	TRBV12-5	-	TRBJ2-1	TGTGCTAGTGGTTCGGGACTTTCCTACAATGAGCAGTTCTTC	CASGSGLSYNEQFF
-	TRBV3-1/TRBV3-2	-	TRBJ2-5	TGTGCCAGCAGCCAACCCCGTCGAACCGATAAAGAGACCCAGTACTTC	CASSQPRRTDKETQYF
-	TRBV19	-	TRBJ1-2	TGTGCCAGTAGTATAGCCAGCTATGGCTACACCTTC	CASSIASYGYTF
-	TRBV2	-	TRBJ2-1	TGTGCCAGCAGTGAGCGGACAGTATACAATGAGCAGTTCTTC	CASSERTVYNEQFF
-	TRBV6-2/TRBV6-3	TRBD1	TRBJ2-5	TGTGCCAGCAGTTACATAGCTGGACAGGAATACCAAGAGACCCAGTACTTC	CASSYIAGQEYQETQYF
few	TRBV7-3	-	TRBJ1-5	TGTGCCAGCAGCCCCCTGACCAATCAGCCCCAGCATTTT	CASSPLTNQPQHF
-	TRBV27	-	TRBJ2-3	TGTGCCAGCAGTTTCCACGGGACAGATACGCAGTATTTT	CASSFHGTDTQYF
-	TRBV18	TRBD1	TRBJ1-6	TGTGCCAGCTCACCCGCCGGGACAGGGAACTCACCCCTCCACTTT	CASSPAGTGNSPLHF
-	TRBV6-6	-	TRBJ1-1	TGTGCCAGCAGTTACTCGAGGTACATGAACACTGAAGCTTTCTTT	CASSYSRYMNTEAFF
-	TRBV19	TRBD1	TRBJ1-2	TGTGCCAGTGGACGGACAGGGGGCCTCAACTATGGCTACACCTTC	CASGRTGGLNYGYTF
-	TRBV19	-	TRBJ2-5	TGTGCCAGTAGTATGGTAGGGGGGGAGACCCAGTACTTC	CASSMVGGETQYF
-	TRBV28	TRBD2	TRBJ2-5	TGTGCCAGCAGTTCCAACATGGGTTTTAGCGGGAGAGGTGGGACCCAGTACTTC	CASSSNMGFSGRGGTQYF
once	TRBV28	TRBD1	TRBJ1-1	TGTGCCAGCAGCTCCGGACAGGGGCTGTCGAACACTGAAGCTTTCTTT	CASSSGQGLSNTEAFF
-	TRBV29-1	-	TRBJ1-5	TGCAGCGTTGCCTTTGGTAGCAATCAGCCCCAGCATTTT	CSVAFGSNQPQHF
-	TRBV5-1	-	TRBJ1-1	TGCGCCAGCAGCTCGGAGGCCCGGGGGAACACTGAAGCTTTCTTT	CASSSEARGNTEAFF
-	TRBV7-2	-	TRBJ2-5	TGTGCCAGCAGCTCGACCCTAGCAGAGACCCAGTACTTC	CASSSTLAETQYF
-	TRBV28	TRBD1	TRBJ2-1	TGTGCCAGCAGTACCCCGCGGACAGGGGGCCCCTACAATGAGCAGTTCTTC	CASSTPRTGGPYNEQFF
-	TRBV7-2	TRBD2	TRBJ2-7	TGTGCCCCCCAAACCCCCCTAGCGGGAGTCTCCGAGCAGTACTTC	CAPQTPLAGVSEQYF
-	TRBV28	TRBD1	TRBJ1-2	TGTGCCAGCAGGCTAACCGGACAGGGTGTTGGTTATGGCTACACCTTC	CASRLTGQGVGYGYTF
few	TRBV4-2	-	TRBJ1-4	TGTGCCAGCAGCCAAGGAAGGGGAGTAGGGGGGTTGGATGAAAAACTGTTTTTT	CASSQGRGVGGLDEKLFF
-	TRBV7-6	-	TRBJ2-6	TGTGCCAGCAGCTCCGGAGCGGGCTCTGGGGCCAACGTCCTGACTTTC	CASSSGAGSGANVLTF
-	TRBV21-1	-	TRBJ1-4	TGTGCCAGCAGCAAGAATCAACAGAAAGGCAATGAAAAACTGTTTTTT	CASSKNQQKGNEKLFF
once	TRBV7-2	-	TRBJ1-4	TGTGCCAGCAGCTTAGGGCAGACAACTAATGAAAAACTGTTTTTT	CASSLGQTTNEKLFF
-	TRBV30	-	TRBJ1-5	TGTGCCTGGAGCCCTGACCGCAATCAGCCCCAGCATTTT	CAWSPDRNQPQHF
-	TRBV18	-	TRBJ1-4	TGTGCCAGCTCACCATCGACGGGCGCAACTAATGAAAAACTGTTTTTT	CASSPSTGATNEKLFF
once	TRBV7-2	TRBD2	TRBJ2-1	TGTGCCAGCAGCTCTAGACTAGCGGGGGGCTCCTACAATGAGCAGTTCTTC	CASSSRLAGGSYNEQFF
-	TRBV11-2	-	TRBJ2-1	TGTGCCAGCAGCTTAGAAGGAGCCGGCGATGAGCAGTTCTTC	CASSLEGAGDEQFF
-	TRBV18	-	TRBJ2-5	TGTGCCAGCTCACCGAACAGCCAAGAGACCCAGTACTTC	CASSPNSQETQYF
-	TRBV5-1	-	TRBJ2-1	TGCGCCAGCAGCTTTATCCCGACAGGCCCTTCGGGGAATGAGCAGTTCTTC	CASSFIPTGPSGNEQFF
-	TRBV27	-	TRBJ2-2	TGTGCCAGCAGAAGAGTGAACACCGGGGAGCTGTTTTTT	CASRRVNTGELFF
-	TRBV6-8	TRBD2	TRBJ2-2	TGTGCCAGCAGTTACCCACGGGGGGGTGGAGCTAAGGGCGGGGAGCTGTTTTTT	CASSYPRGGGAKGGELFF
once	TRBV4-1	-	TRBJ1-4	TGCGCCACCCGGGGCGGGGGGGATGAAAAACTGTTTTTT	CATRGGGDEKLFF
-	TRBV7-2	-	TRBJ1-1	TGTGCCAGCAGCTTAGGGCTTTTCTCGCGGATATCAACCCCTTTCTTT	CASSLGLFSRISTPFF
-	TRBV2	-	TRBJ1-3	TGTGCACGGGGGACTTCGGGAGGAAACACCATATATTTT	CARGTSGGNTIYF
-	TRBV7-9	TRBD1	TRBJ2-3	TGTGCCAGCAGCGGTACCGGGACAGGCACAGATACGCAGTATTTT	CASSGTGTGTDTQYF
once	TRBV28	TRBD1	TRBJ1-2	TGTGCCAGCAGCCCGGACAGGACCTATGGCTACACCTTC	CASSPDRTYGYTF
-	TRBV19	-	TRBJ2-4	TGTGCCAGTAGTATAAGGTCCAAGTCCATTCAGTACTTC	CASSIRSKSIQYF
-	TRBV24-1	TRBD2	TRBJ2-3	TGTGCCACCAGTGTCATAGCGGGGGGAGCGGATACGCAGTATTTT	CATSVIAGGADTQYF
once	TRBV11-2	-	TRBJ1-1	TGTGCCAGCAGAATAGGGGGGGGCCTTTACACTGAAGCTTTCTTT	CASRIGGGLYTEAFF